This T cell receptor (beta chain) was identified during a study of blood T cell repertoires in COVID-19. Study at large: In each case, the material was cDNA or gDNA derived from T cells, B-cell-depleted T cells, or PBMCs.

Measured with immunoSEQ multiplex PCR; TCRdb has only the in-frame clones, and not every one. The table records roughly 200,000 clones, about 88% of them present only once. In its sample, this clone was seen once. This CDR3 has 15 residues. CDR1 is SGHNT and CDR2 is YENEEA in the germline V gene. V lost 5 bases, J lost 1 base, and 3 bases stayed unmatched. The clonotype was recovered from a man over 45 with COVID-19, enrolled during active disease. This chain joins TRBV11-3 and TRBJ2-2; 8 bases align to TRBD1. The sample was peripheral blood. The CDR3 region has the DNA TGTGCCAGCAGCCGCGGGACAGGGAACACCGGGGAGCTGTTTTTT. As protein: CASSRGTGNTGELFF.